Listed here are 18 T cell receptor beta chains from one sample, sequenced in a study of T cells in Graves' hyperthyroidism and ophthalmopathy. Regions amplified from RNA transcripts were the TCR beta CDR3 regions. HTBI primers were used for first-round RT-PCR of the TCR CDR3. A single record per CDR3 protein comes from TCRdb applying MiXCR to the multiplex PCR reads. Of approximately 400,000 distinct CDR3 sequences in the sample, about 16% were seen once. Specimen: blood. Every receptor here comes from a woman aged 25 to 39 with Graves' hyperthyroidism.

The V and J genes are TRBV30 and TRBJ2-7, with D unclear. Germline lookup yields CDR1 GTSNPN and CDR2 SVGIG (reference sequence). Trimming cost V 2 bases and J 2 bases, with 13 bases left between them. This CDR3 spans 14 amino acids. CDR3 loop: CAWSTPNGPYEQYF. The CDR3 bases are TGTGCCTGGAGTACTCCCAACGGACCCTACGAGCAGTACTTC.

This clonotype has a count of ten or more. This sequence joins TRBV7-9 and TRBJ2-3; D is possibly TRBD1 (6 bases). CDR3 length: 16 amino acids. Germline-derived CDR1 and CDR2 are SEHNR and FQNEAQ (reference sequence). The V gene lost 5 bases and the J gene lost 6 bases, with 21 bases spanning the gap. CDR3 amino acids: CASSPSGQLVGDTQYF. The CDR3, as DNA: TGTGCCAGCAGCCCATCCGGACAGTTGGTAGGGGATACGCAGTATTTT.

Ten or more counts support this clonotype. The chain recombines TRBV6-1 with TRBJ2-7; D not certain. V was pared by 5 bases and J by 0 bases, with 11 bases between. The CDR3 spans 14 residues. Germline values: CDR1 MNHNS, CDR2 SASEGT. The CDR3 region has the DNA TGTGCCAGCAGTCAACGGGCCAGCTCCTACGAGCAGTACTTC. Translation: CASSQRASSYEQYF.

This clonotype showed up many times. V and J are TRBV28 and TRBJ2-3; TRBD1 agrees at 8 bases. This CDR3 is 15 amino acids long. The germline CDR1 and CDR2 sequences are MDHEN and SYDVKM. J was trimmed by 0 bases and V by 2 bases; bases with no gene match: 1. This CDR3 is CASSLQGASTDTQYF. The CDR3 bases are TGTGCCAGCAGTTTACAGGGGGCAAGCACAGATACGCAGTATTTT.

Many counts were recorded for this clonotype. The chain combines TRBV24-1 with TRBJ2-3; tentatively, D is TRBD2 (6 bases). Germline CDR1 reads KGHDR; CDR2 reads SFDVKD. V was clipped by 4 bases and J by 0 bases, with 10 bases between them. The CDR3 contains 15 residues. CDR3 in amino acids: CATSERSGSTDTQYF. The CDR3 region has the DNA TGTGCCACCAGTGAGAGGAGCGGGAGCACAGATACGCAGTATTTT.

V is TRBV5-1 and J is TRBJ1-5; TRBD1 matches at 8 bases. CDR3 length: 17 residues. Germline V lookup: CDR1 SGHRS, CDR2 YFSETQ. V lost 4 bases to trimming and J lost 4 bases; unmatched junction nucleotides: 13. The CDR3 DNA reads TGCGCCAGCAGCGAGTTACCGGGACAGGCTCTGAATCAGCCCCAGCATTTT. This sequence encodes CASSELPGQALNQPQHF.

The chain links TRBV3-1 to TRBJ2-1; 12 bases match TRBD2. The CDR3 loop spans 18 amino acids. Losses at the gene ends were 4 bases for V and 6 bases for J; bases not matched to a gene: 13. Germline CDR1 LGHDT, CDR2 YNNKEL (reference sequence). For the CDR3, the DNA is TGTGCCAGCAGCCGCGCTCCCCTAGCGGGAGGGCCTTCCAATGAGCAGTTCTTC. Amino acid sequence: CASSRAPLAGGPSNEQFF.

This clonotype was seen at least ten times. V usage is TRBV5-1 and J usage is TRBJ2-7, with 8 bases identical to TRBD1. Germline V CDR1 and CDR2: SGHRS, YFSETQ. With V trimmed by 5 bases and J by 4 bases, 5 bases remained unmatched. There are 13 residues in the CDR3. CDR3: CASRKDREYEQYF. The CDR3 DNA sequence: TGCGCCAGCAGAAAGGACAGGGAATACGAGCAGTACTTC.

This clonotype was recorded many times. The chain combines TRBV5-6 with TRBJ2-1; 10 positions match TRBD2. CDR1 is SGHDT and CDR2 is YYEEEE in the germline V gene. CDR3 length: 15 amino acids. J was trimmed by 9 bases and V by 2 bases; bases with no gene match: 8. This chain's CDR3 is CASSFEEREGIEQFF. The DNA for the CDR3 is TGTGCCAGCAGCTTTGAGGAGCGGGAGGGCATTGAGCAGTTCTTC.

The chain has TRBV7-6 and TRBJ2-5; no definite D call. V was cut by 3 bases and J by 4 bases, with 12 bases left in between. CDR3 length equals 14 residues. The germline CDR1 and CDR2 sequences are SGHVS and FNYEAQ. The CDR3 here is CASSFQESRETQYF. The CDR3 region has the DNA TGTGCCAGCAGCTTCCAGGAAAGCAGAGAGACCCAGTACTTC.

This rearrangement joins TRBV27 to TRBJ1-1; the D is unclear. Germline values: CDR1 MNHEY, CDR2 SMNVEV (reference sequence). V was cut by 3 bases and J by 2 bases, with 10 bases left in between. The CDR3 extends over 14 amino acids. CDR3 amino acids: CASSFSEVNTEAFF. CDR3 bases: TGTGCCAGCAGTTTCTCGGAGGTAAACACTGAAGCTTTCTTT.

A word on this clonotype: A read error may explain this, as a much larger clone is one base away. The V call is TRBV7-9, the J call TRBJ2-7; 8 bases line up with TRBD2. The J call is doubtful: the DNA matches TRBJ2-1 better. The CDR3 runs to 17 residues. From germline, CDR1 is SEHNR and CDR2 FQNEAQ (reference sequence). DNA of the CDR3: TGTGCCAGCAGCTTATGGGGTTCGGGACTAGGGGCCTACGAGCAGTTCTTC. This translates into CASSLWGSGLGAYEQFF.

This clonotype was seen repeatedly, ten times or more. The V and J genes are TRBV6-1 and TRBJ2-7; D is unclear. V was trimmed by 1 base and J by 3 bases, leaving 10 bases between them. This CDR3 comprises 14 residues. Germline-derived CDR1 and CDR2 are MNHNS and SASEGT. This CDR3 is CASSEERTDYEQYF. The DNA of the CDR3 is TGTGCCAGCAGTGAAGAGCGTACGGACTACGAGCAGTACTTC.

CDR3 sequence: CASSLAPYSNEAFF. CDR3 nucleotides: TGCGCCAGCAGCTTGGCCCCTTACTCAAATGAAGCTTTCTTT. The V call is TRBV5-1, the J call TRBJ1-1; no clear D gene. The V end was cut by 0 bases, the J end by 7 bases, with 13 bases between. The CDR3 consists of 14 residues. Per germline, CDR1 SGHRS and CDR2 YFSETQ.

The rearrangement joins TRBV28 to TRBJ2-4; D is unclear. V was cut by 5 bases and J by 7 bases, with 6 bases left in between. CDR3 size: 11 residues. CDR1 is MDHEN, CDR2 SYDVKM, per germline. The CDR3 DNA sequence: TGTGCCAGCAGTGTCGGGAACATTCAGTACTTC. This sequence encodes CASSVGNIQYF.

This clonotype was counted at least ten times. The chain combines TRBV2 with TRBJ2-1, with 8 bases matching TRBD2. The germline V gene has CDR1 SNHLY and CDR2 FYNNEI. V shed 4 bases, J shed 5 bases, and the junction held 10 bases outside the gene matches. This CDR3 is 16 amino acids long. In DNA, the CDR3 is TGTGCCAGCAGTGGAGGGGCCGGACTAGCTGACAATGAGCAGTTCTTC. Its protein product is CASSGGAGLADNEQFF. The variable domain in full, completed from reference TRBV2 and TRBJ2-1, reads EPEVTQTPSHQVTQMGQEVILRCVPISNHLYFYWYRQILGQKVEFLVSFYNNEISEKSEIFDDQFSVERPDGSNFTLKIRSTKLEDSAMYFCASSGGAGLADNEQFFGPGTRLTVL.

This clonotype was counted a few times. The CDR3 loop is CSASLVGGNQPQHF. CDR3 bases: TGCAGTGCTAGCCTTGTAGGGGGCAATCAGCCCCAGCATTTT. V usage is TRBV20-1 and J usage is TRBJ1-5; possible D gene TRBD1, 5 bases. The V and J ends lost 3 bases and 2 bases respectively, with 11 bases between them. Germline assignment: CDR1 DFQATT and CDR2 SNEGSKA (reference sequence). This CDR3 comprises 14 residues.

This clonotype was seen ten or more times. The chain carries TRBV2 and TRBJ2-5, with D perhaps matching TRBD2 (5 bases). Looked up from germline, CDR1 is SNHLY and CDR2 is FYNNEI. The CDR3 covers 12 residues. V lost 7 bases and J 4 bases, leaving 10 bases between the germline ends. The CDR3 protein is CASNAGLETQYF. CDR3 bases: TGTGCCAGCAATGCGGGTCTAGAGACCCAGTACTTC.